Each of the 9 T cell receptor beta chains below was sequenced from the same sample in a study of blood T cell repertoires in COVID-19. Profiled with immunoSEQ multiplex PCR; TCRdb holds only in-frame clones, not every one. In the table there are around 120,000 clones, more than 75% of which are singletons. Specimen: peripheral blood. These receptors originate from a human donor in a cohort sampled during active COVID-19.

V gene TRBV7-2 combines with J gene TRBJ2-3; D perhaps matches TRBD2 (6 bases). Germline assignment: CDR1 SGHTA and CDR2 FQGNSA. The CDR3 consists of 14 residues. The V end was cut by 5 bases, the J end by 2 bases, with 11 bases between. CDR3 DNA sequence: TGTGCCAGCAGCATCGCGGGGAACACAGATACGCAGTATTTT. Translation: CASSIAGNTDTQYF.

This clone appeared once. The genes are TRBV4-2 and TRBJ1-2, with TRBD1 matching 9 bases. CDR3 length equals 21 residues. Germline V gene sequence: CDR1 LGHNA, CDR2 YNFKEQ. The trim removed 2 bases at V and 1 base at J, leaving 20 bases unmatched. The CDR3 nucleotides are TGTGCCAGCAGCCAACCCACCGGGGGGCTCCCGGGACAGGGCGGTAACTATGGCTACACCTTC. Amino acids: CASSQPTGGLPGQGGNYGYTF.

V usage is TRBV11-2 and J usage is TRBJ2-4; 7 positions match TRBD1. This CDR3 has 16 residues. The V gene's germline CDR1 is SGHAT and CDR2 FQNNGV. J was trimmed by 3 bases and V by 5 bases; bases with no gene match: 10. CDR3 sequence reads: CASSATGEYVKNIQYF. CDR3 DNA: TGTGCCAGCAGCGCAACAGGGGAGTATGTCAAAAACATTCAGTACTTC.

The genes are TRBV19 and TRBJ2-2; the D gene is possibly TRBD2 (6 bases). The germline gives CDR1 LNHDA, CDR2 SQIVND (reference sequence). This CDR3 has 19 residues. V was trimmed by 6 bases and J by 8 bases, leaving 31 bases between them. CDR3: CASRPQALWGLGDSGELFF. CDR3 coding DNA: TGTGCCAGTAGGCCGCAAGCATTGTGGGGACTTGGTGATTCGGGGGAGCTGTTTTTT.

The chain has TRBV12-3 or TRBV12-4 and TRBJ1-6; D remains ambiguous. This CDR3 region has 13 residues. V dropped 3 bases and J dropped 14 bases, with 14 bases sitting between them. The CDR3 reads CASSFGLGTTLHF. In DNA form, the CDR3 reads TGTGCCAGCAGTTTCGGACTGGGCACGACCCTCCACTTT.

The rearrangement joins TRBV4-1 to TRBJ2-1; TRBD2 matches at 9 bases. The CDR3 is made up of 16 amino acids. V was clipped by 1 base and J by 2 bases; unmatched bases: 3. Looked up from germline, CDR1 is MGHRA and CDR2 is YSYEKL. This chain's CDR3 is CASSQVAGGPYNEQFF. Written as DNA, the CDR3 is TGCGCCAGCAGCCAAGTTGCGGGGGGGCCCTACAATGAGCAGTTCTTC.

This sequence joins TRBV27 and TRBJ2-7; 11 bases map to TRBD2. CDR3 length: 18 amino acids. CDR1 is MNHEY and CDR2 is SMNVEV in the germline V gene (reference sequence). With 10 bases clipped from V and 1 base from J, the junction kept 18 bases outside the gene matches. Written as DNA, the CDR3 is TGTGCCACCTCATTAGCGGGAGGGTCTTCCCGGATATCCTACGAGCAGTACTTC. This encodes CATSLAGGSSRISYEQYF.

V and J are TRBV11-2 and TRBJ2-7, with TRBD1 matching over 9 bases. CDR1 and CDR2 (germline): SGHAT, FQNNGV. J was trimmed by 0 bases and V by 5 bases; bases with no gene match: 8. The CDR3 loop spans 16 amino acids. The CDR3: CASSHPGTGYSYEQYF. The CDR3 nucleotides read TGTGCCAGCAGCCATCCCGGGACAGGGTACTCCTACGAGCAGTACTTC.

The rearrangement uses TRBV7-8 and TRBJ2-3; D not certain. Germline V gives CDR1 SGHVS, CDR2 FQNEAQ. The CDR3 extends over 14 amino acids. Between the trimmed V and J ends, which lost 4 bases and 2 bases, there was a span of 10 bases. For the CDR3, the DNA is TGTGCCAGCAGCTACAGAACCATCACAGATACGCAGTATTTT. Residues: CASSYRTITDTQYF. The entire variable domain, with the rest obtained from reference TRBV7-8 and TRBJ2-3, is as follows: GAGVSQSPRYKVAKRGQDVALRCDPISGHVSLFWYQQALGQGPEFLTYFQNEAQLDKSGLPSDRFFAERPEGSVSTLKIQRTQQEDSAVYLCASSYRTITDTQYFGPGTRLTVL.